The clone carrying this T cell receptor beta chain was detected ten times or more. Antigen unknown. The sample comes from a study of human T cells and chemical hapten exposure. Study outcomes and limitations: DPC sensitization produced no change in TCRs with frequency above 1 in 1000.

Separate cDNA molecules received unique molecular identifiers, which the library attached to them. TCRdb ran MiXCR on the RACE reads and lists one entry per CDR3 protein. The table lists roughly 380,000 distinct CDR3 sequences, just under 6.5% of them singletons, with around 5.6% in the top ten. The germline CDR1 and CDR2 sequences are MNHEY and SVGAGI. The trim removed 6 bases at V and 7 bases at J, leaving 6 bases unmatched. The CDR3 length is 13 residues. Time point here: patch test 2, 6 weeks after DPC sensitization. Treatment denoted: therapeutic diphenylcyclopropenone sensitization with weekly scalp DPC. Blood sampling occurred before each patch-test application. The authors' total RNA extraction used unfractionated whole blood.

This clonotype originated in a woman aged 18-30 years with alopecia areata. Some clones in this sample may be carry-over from other donors' samples. The sequencing used whole blood, collected in connection with sensitization to the hapten diphenylcyclopropenone (DPC). The chain uses TRBV6-5 and TRBJ1-2; the match to TRBD1 covers 9 bases. The CDR3 region has the DNA TGTGCCAGCAGCGGGGACAGGGTTAGTGGCTACACCTTC. Translated, it gives CASSGDRVSGYTF.